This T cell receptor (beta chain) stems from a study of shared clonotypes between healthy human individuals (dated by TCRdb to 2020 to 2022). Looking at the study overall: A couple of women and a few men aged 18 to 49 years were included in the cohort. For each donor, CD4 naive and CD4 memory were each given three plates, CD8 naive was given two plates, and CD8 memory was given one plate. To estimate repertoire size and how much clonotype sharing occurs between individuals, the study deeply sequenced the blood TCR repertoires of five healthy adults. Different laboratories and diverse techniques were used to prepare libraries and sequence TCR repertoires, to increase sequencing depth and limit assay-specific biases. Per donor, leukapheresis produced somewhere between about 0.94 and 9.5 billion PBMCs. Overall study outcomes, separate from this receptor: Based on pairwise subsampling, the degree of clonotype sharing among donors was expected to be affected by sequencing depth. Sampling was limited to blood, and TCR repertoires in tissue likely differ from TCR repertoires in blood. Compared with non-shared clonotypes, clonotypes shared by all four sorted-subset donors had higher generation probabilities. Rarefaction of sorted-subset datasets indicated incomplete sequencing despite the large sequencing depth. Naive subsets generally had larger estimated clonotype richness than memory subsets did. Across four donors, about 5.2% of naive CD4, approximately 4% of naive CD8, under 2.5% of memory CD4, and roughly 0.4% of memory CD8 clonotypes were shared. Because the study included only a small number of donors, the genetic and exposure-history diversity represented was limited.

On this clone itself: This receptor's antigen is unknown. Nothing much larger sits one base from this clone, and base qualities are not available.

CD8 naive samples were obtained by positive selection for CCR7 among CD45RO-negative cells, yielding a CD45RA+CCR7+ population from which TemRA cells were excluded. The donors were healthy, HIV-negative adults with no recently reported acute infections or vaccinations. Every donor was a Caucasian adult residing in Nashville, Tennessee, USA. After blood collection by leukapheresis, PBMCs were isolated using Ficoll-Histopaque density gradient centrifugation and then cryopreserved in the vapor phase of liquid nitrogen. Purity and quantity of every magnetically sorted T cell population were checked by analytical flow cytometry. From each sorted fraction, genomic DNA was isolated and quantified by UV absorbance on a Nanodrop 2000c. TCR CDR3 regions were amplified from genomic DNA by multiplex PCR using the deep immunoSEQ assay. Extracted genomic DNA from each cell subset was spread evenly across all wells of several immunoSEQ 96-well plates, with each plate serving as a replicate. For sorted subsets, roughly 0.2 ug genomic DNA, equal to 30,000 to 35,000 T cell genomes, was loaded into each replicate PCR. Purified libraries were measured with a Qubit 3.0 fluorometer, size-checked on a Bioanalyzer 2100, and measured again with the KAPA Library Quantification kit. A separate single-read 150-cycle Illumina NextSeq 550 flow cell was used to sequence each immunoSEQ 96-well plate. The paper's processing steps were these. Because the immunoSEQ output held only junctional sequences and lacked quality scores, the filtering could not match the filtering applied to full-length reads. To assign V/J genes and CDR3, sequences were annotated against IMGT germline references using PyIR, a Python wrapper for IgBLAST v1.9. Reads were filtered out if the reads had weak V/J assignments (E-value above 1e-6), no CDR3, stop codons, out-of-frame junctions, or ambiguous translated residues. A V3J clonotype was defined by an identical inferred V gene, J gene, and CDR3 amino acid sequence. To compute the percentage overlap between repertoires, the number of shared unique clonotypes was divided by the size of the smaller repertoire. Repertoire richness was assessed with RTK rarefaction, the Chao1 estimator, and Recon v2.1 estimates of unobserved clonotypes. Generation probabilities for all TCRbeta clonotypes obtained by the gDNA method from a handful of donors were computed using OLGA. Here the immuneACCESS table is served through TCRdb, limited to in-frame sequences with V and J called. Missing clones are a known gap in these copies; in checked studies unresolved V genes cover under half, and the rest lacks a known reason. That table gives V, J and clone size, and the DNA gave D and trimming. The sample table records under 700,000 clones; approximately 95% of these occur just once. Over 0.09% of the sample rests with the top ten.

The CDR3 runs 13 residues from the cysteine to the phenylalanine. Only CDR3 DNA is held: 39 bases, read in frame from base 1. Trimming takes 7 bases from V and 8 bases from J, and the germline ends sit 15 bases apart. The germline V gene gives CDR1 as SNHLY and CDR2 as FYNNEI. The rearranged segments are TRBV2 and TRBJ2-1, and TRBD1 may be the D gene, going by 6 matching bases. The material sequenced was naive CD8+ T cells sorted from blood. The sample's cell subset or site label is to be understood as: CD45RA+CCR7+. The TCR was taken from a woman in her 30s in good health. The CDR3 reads CASIQDSFDEQFF. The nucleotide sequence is TGTGCCAGCATTCAGGACAGTTTCGATGAGCAGTTCTTC.